Sequencing of this T cell receptor beta chain was carried out in a study of T cells in Graves' hyperthyroidism and ophthalmopathy. Study conclusions and caveats: Stable hyperthyroidism was told apart from ophthalmopathy by a model built on 13 V-J features.

Uncontrolled infection, other autoimmune disease, pregnancy or lactation barred patients from enrollment. The PBMCs were sourced from fresh peripheral blood (around 9.9 ml). CDR3 length: 13 amino acids. V was shortened by 7 bases and J by 0 bases, with 7 bases between the two germline ends. Germline V gene sequence: CDR1 SNHLY, CDR2 FYNNEI. Many counts were recorded for this clonotype. No antigen is known for it. Authors of the study amplified TCR beta CDR3 regions from RNA transcripts. Primed by the HTBI set, a first-round RT-PCR was run on the TCR CDR3. A single record per CDR3 protein comes from TCRdb applying MiXCR to the multiplex PCR reads. Among about half a million distinct CDR3 sequences listed, about 24% were seen once.

The receptor comes from a woman in her thirties with Graves' ophthalmopathy. This chain connects TRBV2 to TRBJ1-5; D is uncertain. Sequencing was done on a sample of blood. CDR3 sequence reads: CASKADSNQPQHF. CDR3 DNA: TGTGCCAGCAAAGCCGATAGCAATCAGCCCCAGCATTTT.